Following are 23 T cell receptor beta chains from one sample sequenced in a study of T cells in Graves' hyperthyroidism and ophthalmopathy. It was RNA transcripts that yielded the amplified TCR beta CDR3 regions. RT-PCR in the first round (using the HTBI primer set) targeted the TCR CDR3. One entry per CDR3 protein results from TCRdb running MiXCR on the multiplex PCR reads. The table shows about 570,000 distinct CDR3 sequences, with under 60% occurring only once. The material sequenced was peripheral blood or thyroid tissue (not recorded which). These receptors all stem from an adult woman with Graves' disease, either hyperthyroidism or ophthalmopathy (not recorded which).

The CDR3, as DNA: TGTGCCAGCAGCCCTGGGAGGGCCATATACAATGAGCAGTTCTTC. Residues: CASSPGRAIYNEQFF. The chain carries TRBV7-3 and TRBJ2-1; 7 nucleotides line up with TRBD2. The CDR3 contains 15 residues. Germline lookup yields CDR1 SGHTA and CDR2 FQGTGA. V lost 5 bases and J lost 4; bases outside the gene matches: 8.

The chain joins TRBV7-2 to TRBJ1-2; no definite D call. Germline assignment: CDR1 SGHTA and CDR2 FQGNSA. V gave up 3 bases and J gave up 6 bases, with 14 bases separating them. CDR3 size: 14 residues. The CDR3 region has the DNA TGTGCCAGCAGCTTGGGGTCGGGAGCTAATGGCTACACCTTC. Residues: CASSLGSGANGYTF.

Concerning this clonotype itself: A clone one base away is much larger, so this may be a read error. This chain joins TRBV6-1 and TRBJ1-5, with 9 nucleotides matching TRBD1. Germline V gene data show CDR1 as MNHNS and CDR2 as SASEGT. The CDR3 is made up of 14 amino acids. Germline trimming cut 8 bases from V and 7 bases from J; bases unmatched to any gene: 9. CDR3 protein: CASRKRQGDQPQHF. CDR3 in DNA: TGTGCCAGCCGTAAACGACAGGGGGACCAGCCCCAGCATTTT.

The chain's CDR3 is CASRPRWNTEAFF. For the CDR3, the DNA is TGTGCCAGCAGGCCCAGGTGGAACACTGAAGCTTTCTTT. The rearrangement links TRBV7-8 to TRBJ1-1, with no clear D. Germline-derived CDR1 and CDR2 are SGHVS and FQNEAQ. This CDR3 region has 13 residues. Trimming left V 6 bases short and J 1 base short, with 9 bases between.

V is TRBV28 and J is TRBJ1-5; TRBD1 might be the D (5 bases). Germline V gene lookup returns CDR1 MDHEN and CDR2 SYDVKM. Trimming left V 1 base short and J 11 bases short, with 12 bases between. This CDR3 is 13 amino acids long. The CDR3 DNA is TGTGCCAGCAGTTTATTGGGGGTTACAGCCCAGCATTTT. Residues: CASSLLGVTAQHF. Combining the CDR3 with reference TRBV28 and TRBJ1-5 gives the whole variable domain DVKVTQSSRYLVKRTGEKVFLECVQDMDHENMFWYRQDPGLGLRLIYFSYDVKMKEKGDIPEGYSVSREKKERFSLILESASTNQTSMYLCASSLLGVTAQHFGDGTRLSIL.

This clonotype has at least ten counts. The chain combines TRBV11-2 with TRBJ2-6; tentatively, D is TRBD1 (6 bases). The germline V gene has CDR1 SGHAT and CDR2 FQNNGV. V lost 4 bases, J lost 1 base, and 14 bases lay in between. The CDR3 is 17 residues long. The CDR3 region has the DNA TGTGCCAGCAGCTCAGTCCTAGGGGGATCTGGGGCCAACGTCCTGACTTTC. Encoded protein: CASSSVLGGSGANVLTF.

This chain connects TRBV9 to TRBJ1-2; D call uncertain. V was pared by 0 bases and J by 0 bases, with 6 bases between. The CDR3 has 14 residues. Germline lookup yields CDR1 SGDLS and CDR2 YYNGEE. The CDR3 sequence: CASSVGGTNYGYTF. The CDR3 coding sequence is TGTGCCAGCAGCGTAGGCGGAACTAACTATGGCTACACCTTC.

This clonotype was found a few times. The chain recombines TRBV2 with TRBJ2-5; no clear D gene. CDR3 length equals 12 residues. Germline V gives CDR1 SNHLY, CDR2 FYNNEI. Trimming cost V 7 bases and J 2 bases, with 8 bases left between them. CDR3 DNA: TGTGCCAGCAAACTCGATCAAGAGACCCAGTACTTC. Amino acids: CASKLDQETQYF.

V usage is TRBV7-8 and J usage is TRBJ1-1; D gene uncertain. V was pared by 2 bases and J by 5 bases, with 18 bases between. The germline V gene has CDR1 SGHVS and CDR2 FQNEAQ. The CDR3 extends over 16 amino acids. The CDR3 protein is CASSLSRDAGGTEAFF. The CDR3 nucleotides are TGTGCCAGCAGCTTATCGCGGGATGCGGGAGGGACTGAAGCTTTCTTT.

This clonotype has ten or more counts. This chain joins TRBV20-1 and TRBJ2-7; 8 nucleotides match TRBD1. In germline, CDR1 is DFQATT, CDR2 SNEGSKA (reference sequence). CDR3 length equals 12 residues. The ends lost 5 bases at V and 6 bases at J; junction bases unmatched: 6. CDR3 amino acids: CSAADRVREQYF. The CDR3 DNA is TGCAGTGCTGCGGACAGGGTCCGCGAGCAGTACTTC.

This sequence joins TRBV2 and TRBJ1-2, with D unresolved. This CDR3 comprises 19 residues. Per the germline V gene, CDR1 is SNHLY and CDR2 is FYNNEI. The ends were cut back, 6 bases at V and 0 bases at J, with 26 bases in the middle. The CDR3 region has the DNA TGTGCCAGCAGCTTCTACAACCAAAGTACCGTGGGTGCTAACTATGGCTACACCTTC. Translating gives CASSFYNQSTVGANYGYTF.

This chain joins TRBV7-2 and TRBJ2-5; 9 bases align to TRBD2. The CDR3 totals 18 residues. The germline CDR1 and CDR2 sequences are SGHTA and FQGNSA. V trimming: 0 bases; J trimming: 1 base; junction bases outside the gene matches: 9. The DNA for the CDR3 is TGTGCCAGCAGCTTAGCACTAGCGGGCCCGGGGACCCAAGAGACCCAGTACTTC. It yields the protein CASSLALAGPGTQETQYF. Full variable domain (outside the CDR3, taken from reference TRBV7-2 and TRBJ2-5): GAGVSQSPSNKVTEKGKDVELRCDPISGHTALYWYRQSLGQGLEFLIYFQGNSAPDKSGLPSDRFSAERTGGSVSTLTIQRTQQEDSAVYLCASSLALAGPGTQETQYFGPGTRLLVL.

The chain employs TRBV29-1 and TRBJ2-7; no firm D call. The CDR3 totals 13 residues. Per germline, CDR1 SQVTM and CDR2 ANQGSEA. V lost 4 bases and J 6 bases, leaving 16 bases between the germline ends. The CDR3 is CSVVGLLLGEQYF. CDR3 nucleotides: TGCAGCGTTGTAGGGTTACTCCTAGGCGAGCAGTACTTC.

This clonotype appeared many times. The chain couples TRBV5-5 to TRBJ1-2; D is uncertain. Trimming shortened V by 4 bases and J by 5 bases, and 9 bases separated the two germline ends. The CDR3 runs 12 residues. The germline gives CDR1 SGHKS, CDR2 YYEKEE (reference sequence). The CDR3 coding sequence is TGTGCCAGCAGCACGACCCAATATGGCTACACCTTC. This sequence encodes CASSTTQYGYTF.

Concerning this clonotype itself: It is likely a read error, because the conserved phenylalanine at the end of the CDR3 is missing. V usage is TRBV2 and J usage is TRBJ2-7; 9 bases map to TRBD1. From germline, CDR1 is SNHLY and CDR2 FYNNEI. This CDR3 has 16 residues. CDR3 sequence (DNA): TGCGCCAGCTCCCAGGGGGCCGGGACAGGGTCCTACGAGCAGTACCTC. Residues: CASSQGAGTGSYEQYL.

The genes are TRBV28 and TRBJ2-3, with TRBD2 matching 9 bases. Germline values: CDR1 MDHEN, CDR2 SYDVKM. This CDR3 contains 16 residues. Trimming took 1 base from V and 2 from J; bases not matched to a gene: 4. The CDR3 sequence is CASSLLTSGYTDTQYF. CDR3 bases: TGTGCCAGCAGTTTATTGACTAGCGGTTACACAGATACGCAGTATTTT.

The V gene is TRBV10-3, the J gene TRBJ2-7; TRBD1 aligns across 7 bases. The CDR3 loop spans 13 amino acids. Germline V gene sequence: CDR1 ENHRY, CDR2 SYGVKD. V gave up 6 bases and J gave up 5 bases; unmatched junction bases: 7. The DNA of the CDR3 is TGTGCCATCAGACCGGGACAGATGGACGAGCAGTACTTC. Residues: CAIRPGQMDEQYF.

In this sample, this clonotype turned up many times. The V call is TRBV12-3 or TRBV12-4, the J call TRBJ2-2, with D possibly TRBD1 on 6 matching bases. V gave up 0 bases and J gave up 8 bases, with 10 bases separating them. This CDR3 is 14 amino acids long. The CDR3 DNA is TGTGCCAGCAGTTTAGCAACAGGGCAAGGGGAGCTGTTTTTT. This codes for CASSLATGQGELFF.

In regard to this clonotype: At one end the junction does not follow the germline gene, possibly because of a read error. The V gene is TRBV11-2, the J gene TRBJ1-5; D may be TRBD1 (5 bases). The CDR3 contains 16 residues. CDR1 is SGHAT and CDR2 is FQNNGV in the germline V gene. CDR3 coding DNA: TGCGCCAGCAGCCAGGGACCGGGACCCGCCGATCAGCCCCAGCATTTT. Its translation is CASSQGPGPADQPQHF.

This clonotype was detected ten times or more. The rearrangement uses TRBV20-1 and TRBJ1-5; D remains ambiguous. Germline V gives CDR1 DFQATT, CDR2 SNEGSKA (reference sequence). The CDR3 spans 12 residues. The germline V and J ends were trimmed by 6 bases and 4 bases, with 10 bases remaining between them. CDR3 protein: CSARQGNQPQHF. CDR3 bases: TGCAGTGCACGGCAAGGTAATCAGCCCCAGCATTTT.

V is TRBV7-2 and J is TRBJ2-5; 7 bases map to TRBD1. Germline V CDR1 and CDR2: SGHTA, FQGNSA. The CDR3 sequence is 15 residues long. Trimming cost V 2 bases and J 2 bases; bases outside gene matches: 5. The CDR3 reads CASSLRDRTQETQYF. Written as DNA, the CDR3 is TGTGCCAGCAGCTTACGGGACAGAACTCAAGAGACCCAGTACTTC.

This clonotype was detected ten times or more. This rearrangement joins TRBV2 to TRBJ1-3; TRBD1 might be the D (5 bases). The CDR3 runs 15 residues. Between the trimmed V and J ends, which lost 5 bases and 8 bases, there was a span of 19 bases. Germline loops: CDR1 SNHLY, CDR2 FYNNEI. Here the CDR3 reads CASSYPGPPGDTIYF. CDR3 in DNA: TGTGCCAGCAGTTACCCGGGACCACCCGGGGACACCATATATTTT. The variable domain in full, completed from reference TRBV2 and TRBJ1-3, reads EPEVTQTPSHQVTQMGQEVILRCVPISNHLYFYWYRQILGQKVEFLVSFYNNEISEKSEIFDDQFSVERPDGSNFTLKIRSTKLEDSAMYFCASSYPGPPGDTIYFGEGSWLTVV.

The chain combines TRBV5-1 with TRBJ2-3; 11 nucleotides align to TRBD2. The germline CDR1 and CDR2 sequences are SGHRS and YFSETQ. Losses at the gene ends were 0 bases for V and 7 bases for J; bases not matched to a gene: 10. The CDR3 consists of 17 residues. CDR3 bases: TGCGCCAGCAGCTTGGCGCCCAGAGGACTAGCGGGTAATACGCAGTATTTT. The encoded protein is CASSLAPRGLAGNTQYF.